The subject of this entry is one T cell receptor beta chain. Its binding antigen is unknown. No base quality values were provided; no much bigger clone lies one nucleotide off. The data derive from a study of blood T cell repertoires in COVID-19 (dated by TCRdb to 2019 to 2021). Concerning the study at large: Samples from collaborators originated in the United States, Italy and Spain and spanned both the acute and convalescent phases of COVID-19. The prospective study material was composed of cDNA or gDNA derived from T cells, B-cell-depleted T cells, or PBMCs. The dataset comprised deeply sampled blood TCRbeta repertoires from subjects exposed to, actively infected with, or recovered from COVID-19. The repertoires were released in a freely available public database intended as a resource for research on the immune response to SARS-CoV-2. The samples were drawn from two sources: the first 160 participants of the ongoing ImmuneRACE study, and over 1,000 subjects contributed by 6 global collaborators. Sample metadata almost always included a de-identified subject ID, COVID-19 status, age in years and sex. Where HLA class I and class II types were available, the types were taken from metadata supplied by the sample provider, not from assay-based typing.

The immunoSEQ Assay, a bias-controlled multiplex PCR, was used to amplify TCRbeta CDR3 regions from genomic DNA. The original pipeline was this. The number of nucleated cells in each sample was estimated by amplification of reference gene primers within the assay. Sequence reads were collapsed and filtered to measure the absolute abundance of every unique TCRbeta CDR3 rearrangement. For each sample, productive Simpson clonality was calculated as the square root of Simpson's diversity index across productive rearrangements. Drawn from immuneACCESS, this table holds only the in-frame rearrangements with V and J called that TCRdb kept. Clones are partly lost; checked studies trace under half to an unresolved V gene and leave the rest unexplained. Clone size and the V and J calls come from that table; the DNA yielded D and trimming. Recorded for this sample are some 250,000 clones; more than 80% of them occurred a single time. In total, the top ten clones hold roughly 7.4% of the sample.

Summary of the overall study and its limitations: The amount of clinical and demographic metadata varied by source and participant and was provided uncurated.

At one collaborating source in Seattle, patients were enrolled during active infection and were followed longitudinally through the course of disease. Whole blood was collected in K2EDTA tubes by collaborating institutions according to the institutions' own protocols. Collaborator samples were shipped for TCRbeta analysis as frozen whole blood, isolated PBMCs, or DNA extracted from either sample type. Trimming removed 6 bases from V and 6 bases from J; the gene matches leave 11 bases unexplained. The germline V gene (reference sequence) specifies MNHEY as CDR1 and SMNVEV as CDR2. The CDR3 goes from the cysteine to the phenylalanine over 15 residues. CDR3 DNA only is kept here, 45 bases in frame from base 1.

This chain is built from TRBV27 and TRBJ2-1, with TRBD2 identical over 7 junction bases. The receptor was isolated from a woman of 80 years or more with COVID-19, enrolled during active disease. The specimen was peripheral blood. The sequenced DNA: TGTGCCAGCAGCGCGCGGGAGAGCGGGGTCAATGAGCAGTTCTTC. Its protein product is CASSARESGVNEQFF.